This T cell receptor (beta chain) was profiled in a study of blood T cell repertoires in COVID-19. Study-level information: Acute-phase and convalescent COVID-19 samples originated in the United States, Italy and Spain. Sample material is recorded as cDNA or gDNA derived from T cells, B-cell-depleted T cells, or PBMCs.

Authors' methods: For nucleated cells, counts were estimated from reference gene primer amplification. TCRdb's copy holds only in-frame clones and misses some; the assay was immunoSEQ multiplex PCR. That table gives V, J and clone size, and the DNA gave D and trimming. The data hold approximately 350,000 clones, with approximately 86% observed a single time. Germline V lookup: CDR1 SEHNR, CDR2 FQNEAQ (reference sequence). CDR3 length: 14 amino acids. The V end was cut by 6 bases, the J end by 0 bases, with 11 bases between. Seattle-derived patients entered the study during active infection and were followed longitudinally.

Sequenced material: peripheral blood. This sequence joins TRBV7-9 and TRBJ1-2; weak D call: TRBD1 (6 bases). The receptor was derived from a woman aged 60-70 years with COVID-19, enrolled during active disease. For the CDR3, the DNA is TGTGCCAGCAGTCGCGGACAGACTAACTATGGCTACACCTTC. This translates into CASSRGQTNYGYTF.